This T cell receptor (beta chain) is from a study of regulatory T cells in long-lasting Graves disease. Time point here: newly diagnosed GD, antithyroid drugs for less than 3 months. The TCR library was prepared using RNA isolated from PBMCs. Points from the study as a whole: Analysis covered peripheral blood alone, not thyroid tissue.

Germline loops: CDR1 SGDLS, CDR2 YYNGEE. The germline V and J ends were trimmed by 0 bases and 5 bases, with 9 bases remaining between them. The CDR3 spans 14 residues. Investigators prepared the TCR beta libraries by applying iRepertoire HTBI primers and Arm-PCR of CDR3 regions. TCRdb re-analysed the multiplex PCR reads in MiXCR, keeping a single row per CDR3 protein. The sample includes 450,000 to 600,000 distinct CDR3 sequences, around an eighth of them seen just once. At least ten counts were recorded for this clonotype. Its specificity is unknown. The same data also contributed to another study, on T cells in Graves' hyperthyroidism and ophthalmopathy.

The receptor was derived from a man aged 30 to 45 with Graves disease. V and J are TRBV9 and TRBJ1-5; tentatively, D is TRBD1 (5 bases). The sequencing used peripheral blood mononuclear cells (PBMCs), collected at new diagnosis, from a patient treated with antithyroid drugs. Here the CDR3 DNA reads TGTGCCAGCAGCGTAGAGGGACCCGATCAGCCCCAGCATTTT. Protein: CASSVEGPDQPQHF.